This T cell receptor beta chain is from a study of glioma-infiltrating T cells after dendritic cell vaccination. Study-wide context: Dendritic cell vaccine was injected intradermally three times, biweekly.

Germline values: CDR1 SSHAT, CDR2 FNYEAQ (reference sequence). CDR3 length equals 14 residues. Trimming shortened V by 6 bases and J by 5 bases, and 16 bases separated the two germline ends. TCRdb's table, derived via immunoSEQ multiplex PCR, lists solely in-frame clones and lacks some. The sample has 65,000 or so clones, about nine tenths seen once; the top ten hold around 10%. Time point of the sample: after dendritic cell vaccination, including at tumor progression/relapse. Specimen: blood, collected after dendritic cell vaccination. The TCR sequence derives from a human donor with glioblastoma. This chain connects TRBV7-7 to TRBJ2-5, with D perhaps TRBD1 (5 bases). Here the CDR3 DNA reads TGTGCCAGCAGTTCTATGGCCAGGGCTGAGACCCAGTACTTC. Translating it yields CASSSMARAETQYF.